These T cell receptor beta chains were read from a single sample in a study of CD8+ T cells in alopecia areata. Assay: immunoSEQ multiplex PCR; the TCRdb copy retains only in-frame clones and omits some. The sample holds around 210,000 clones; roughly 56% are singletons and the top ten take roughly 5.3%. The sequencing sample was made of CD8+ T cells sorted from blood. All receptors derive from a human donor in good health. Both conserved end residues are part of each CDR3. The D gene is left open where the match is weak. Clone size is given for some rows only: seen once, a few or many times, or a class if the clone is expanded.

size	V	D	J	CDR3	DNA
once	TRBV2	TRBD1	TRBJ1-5	CASQWDRGFNQPQHF	TGTGCCAGTCAGTGGGACAGGGGATTTAATCAGCCCCAGCATTTT
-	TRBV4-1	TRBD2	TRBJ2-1	CASSHLTSGEQFF	TGCGCCAGCAGCCACCTCACTAGCGGGGAGCAGTTCTTC
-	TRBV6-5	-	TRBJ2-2	CASSYSGRAGELFF	TGTGCCAGCAGTTACTCAGGCAGGGCCGGGGAGCTGTTTTTT
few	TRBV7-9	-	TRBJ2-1	CASSLESRGDNEQFF	TGTGCCAGCAGCTTAGAGTCTAGGGGCGACAATGAGCAGTTCTTC
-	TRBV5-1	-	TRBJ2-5	CASSLDHKGETQYF	TGCGCCAGCAGCTTGGACCACAAAGGAGAGACCCAGTACTTC
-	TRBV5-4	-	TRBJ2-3	CASRVLVTTDTQYF	TGTGCCAGCAGGGTGCTAGTTACCACAGATACGCAGTATTTT
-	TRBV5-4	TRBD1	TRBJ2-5	CASSLSRTGGETQYF	TGTGCCAGCAGCTTGTCTCGGACAGGGGGAGAGACCCAGTACTTC
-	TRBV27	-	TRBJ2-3	CASSSGTSQYF	TGTGCCAGCAGTTCTGGGACTTCGCAGTATTTT
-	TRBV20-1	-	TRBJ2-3	CSADPQGTQYF	TGCAGTGCTGACCCACAGGGCACGCAGTATTTT
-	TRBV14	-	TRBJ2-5	CASSGTWTGETQYF	TGTGCCAGCTCAGGGACATGGACGGGGGAGACCCAGTACTTC
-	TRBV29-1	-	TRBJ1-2	CSVDKGENYGYTF	TGCAGCGTTGATAAAGGGGAGAACTATGGCTACACCTTC
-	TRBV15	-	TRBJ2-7	CATSRDSDPEQYF	TGTGCCACCAGCAGAGATTCCGACCCGGAGCAGTACTTC
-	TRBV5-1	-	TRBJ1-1	CASSLAGLSNTEAFF	TGCGCCAGCAGCTTGGCTGGGCTATCGAACACTGAAGCTTTCTTT
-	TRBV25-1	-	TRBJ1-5	CASSVGNQPQHF	TGTGCCAGCAGTGTGGGGAATCAGCCCCAGCATTTT
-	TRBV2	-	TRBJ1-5	CASSIWTDSNQPQHF	TGTGCCAGCAGTATTTGGACGGATAGCAATCAGCCCCAGCATTTT
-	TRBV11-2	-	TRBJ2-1	CASSSGAGDYEQFF	TGTGCCAGCAGTTCAGGGGCGGGGGACTATGAGCAGTTCTTC
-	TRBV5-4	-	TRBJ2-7	CASSLGDLSYEQYF	TGTGCCAGCAGCCTGGGGGACCTCTCCTACGAGCAGTACTTC
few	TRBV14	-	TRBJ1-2	CASSEGSGYTF	TGTGCCAGCAGCGAGGGATCGGGCTACACCTTC
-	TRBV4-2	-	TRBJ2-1	CASSQERGSSYNEQFF	TGTGCCAGCAGCCAAGAAAGGGGTAGCTCCTACAATGAGCAGTTCTTC
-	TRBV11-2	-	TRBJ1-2	CASSLDQGQSYTF	TGTGCCAGCAGCTTAGATCAAGGTCAAAGCTACACCTTC
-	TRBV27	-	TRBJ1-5	CASRFSTGSSQPQHF	TGTGCCAGCAGATTTTCGACAGGCAGCAGTCAGCCCCAGCATTTT
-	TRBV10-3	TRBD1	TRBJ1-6	CAIKGTGGDSPLHF	TGTGCCATCAAGGGGACAGGGGGTGATTCACCCCTCCACTTT
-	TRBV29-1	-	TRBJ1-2	CSVDGTRDYGYTF	TGCAGCGTCGACGGGACCAGGGACTATGGCTACACCTTC
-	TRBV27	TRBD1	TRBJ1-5	CASSVRGNNQPQHF	TGTGCCAGCAGTGTCAGGGGGAACAATCAGCCCCAGCATTTT
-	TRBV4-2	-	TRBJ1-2	CASSQQGNRGYTF	TGTGCCAGCAGCCAACAGGGTAACCGTGGCTACACCTTC